These 7 T cell receptor beta chains originate from one sample sequenced in a study of blood T cell repertoires in COVID-19. Profiling relied on immunoSEQ multiplex PCR, and the TCRdb table lists in-frame clones only, not all of them. The sample lists 350,000 or so clones, around 82% occurring once. Sequenced sample: peripheral blood. Source of these receptors: a man between 25 and 39 years old with active or convalescent COVID-19.

The chain has TRBV5-8 and TRBJ2-5; 11 nucleotides match TRBD1. Germline CDR1 is SGHTS and CDR2 is YDEGEE. The CDR3 has 14 amino acids. V shed 5 bases, J shed 4 bases, and the junction held 4 bases outside the gene matches. CDR3 amino acids: CASSRGQGGETQYF. CDR3 nucleotide sequence: TGTGCCAGCAGTAGGGGACAGGGGGGAGAGACCCAGTACTTC.

The J gene is TRBJ1-4, the V gene TRBV6-5; the D gene is possibly TRBD1 (5 bases). Trimming pared 6 bases from V and 7 bases from J, leaving 9 bases between. Germline CDR1 is MNHEY and CDR2 is SVGAGI. CDR3 size: 12 residues. The CDR3 nucleotides read TGTGCCAGCAGAAGCCAGGGTGAAAAACTGTTTTTT. It specifies CASRSQGEKLFF.

The rearrangement uses TRBV6-2 or TRBV6-3 and TRBJ1-3; no firm D call. Germline CDR1 is MNHEY and CDR2 is SVGEGT. The CDR3 totals 14 residues. V lost 2 bases, J lost 2 bases, and 7 bases lay in between. The CDR3 region is CASSYVQAGNTIYF. The CDR3 coding sequence is TGTGCCAGCAGTTACGTACAAGCTGGAAACACCATATATTTT.

The chain combines TRBV5-1 with TRBJ1-2; no clear D gene. Trimming removed 2 bases at V and 0 bases at J, with 8 bases between. This CDR3 spans 14 amino acids. Per the germline V gene, CDR1 is SGHRS and CDR2 is YFSETQ. Written as DNA, the CDR3 is TGCGCCAGCAGCTTCGAGTTAGCTAACTATGGCTACACCTTC. It encodes CASSFELANYGYTF.

This chain joins TRBV5-5 and TRBJ2-7; 9 bases are a match to TRBD1. This CDR3 is 15 amino acids long. The V gene's germline CDR1 is SGHKS and CDR2 YYEKEE (reference sequence). The trim removed 4 bases at V and 1 base at J, leaving 6 bases unmatched. The CDR3 spells CASSLWGTGSYEQYF. DNA for the CDR3: TGTGCCAGCAGCCTCTGGGGGACAGGGTCCTACGAGCAGTACTTC.

The chain joins TRBV7-2 to TRBJ2-1; 12 nucleotides agree with TRBD2. The CDR3 length is 19 residues. Germline CDR1 is SGHTA and CDR2 is FQGNSA. With V trimmed by 5 bases and J by 1 base, 12 bases remained unmatched. CDR3 DNA sequence: TGTGCCAGCAGCCCGATTCCGGGACTAGCGGGCAAATCCTACAATGAGCAGTTCTTC. Its translation is CASSPIPGLAGKSYNEQFF.

This clone has only one observation. The gene calls are TRBV10-3 and TRBJ2-1; 9 bases map to TRBD2. V shed 0 bases, J shed 5 bases, and the junction held 8 bases outside the gene matches. CDR3 length: 17 residues. CDR1 is ENHRY and CDR2 is SYGVKD in the germline V gene. CDR3 residues: CAISESPGAGGHNEQFF. In DNA, the CDR3 is TGTGCCATCAGTGAGTCCCCGGGAGCGGGGGGCCACAATGAGCAGTTCTTC.